The T cell receptor beta chain under discussion was sequenced for a study of OX40 agonist ivuxolimab in advanced cancers. For the wider study: Ivuxolimab was an agonistic, fully human IgG2 monoclonal antibody directed against OX40 (CD134), a costimulatory receptor. Intravenous ivuxolimab was administered to patients every 2 weeks at six dose levels: 0.01, 0.1, 0.3, 1.5, 3 and 10 mg/kg. Partial responses occurred in three dose-escalation patients, of whom one had hepatocellular carcinoma and two had cutaneous melanoma. In the dose-escalation cohort, 75% to 85% of patients were male, and the mean age was around 60 years with a range of about 23 to 79. The paper covers the monotherapy dose-escalation part of the phase I ivuxolimab trial, which included N of about 56 patients. Prior anti-PD-1, anti-PD-L1 or anti-CTLA-4 therapy was permitted, and 30% to 50% of dose-escalation patients had received checkpoint inhibitors. Peripheral TCRbeta sequencing aimed to test whether ivuxolimab altered TCR sequence diversity and caused clonal T-cell expansion. Of the approximately 50 dose-escalation patients, hepatocellular carcinoma was present in some 19, melanoma in about 15, renal cell carcinoma in 9 and head and neck cancer in 9. Broad study findings and their caveats: Low levels of normalized T-cell clonal expansion were also shown by some nonresponding patients. In the 0.1-3.0 mg/kg groups, partial responders were among the patients with the lowest normalized peripheral clonal expansion, particularly in CD8+ T cells. At doses from 0.1 to 3.0 mg/kg, clonal expansion was seen in both CD4+ and CD8+ blood T cells between baseline and week 6. After ivuxolimab, more expanded clones were found on average in CD8+ T cells than in CD4+ T cells. Which antigens the clonally expanded peripheral T cells were specific for was not determined.

CDR1 SGHAT and CDR2 FQNNGV were looked up in the germline V gene. The junction shows trimming of 5 bases on V and 0 bases on J, plus 13 bases between the germline ends. Counted from cysteine to phenylalanine, this CDR3 has 15 amino acids. The entry retains the CDR3 DNA only, 45 bases that are in frame from base 1. Genomic DNA was isolated from the sorted cells so that the TCRbeta CDR3 region could be sequenced. The immunoSEQ Assay was used to sequence the TCRbeta CDR3 regions. Entries here come from immuneACCESS through TCRdb and include only in-frame sequences with V and J called. Some clones fail to appear in such tables; in the studies checked, an unresolved V gene covers under half of the shortfall, and the cause of the remainder is unknown. The sample yields about 11,000 clones; 77% were counted once. The top ten constitute 16% of the sample. The trial excluded patients who had a history of autoimmune disease or who were on systemic immunosuppression. In every dose cohort, peripheral blood was drawn for TCR sequencing at baseline, cycle 4 day 1, and cycle 7 day 1. Samples were obtained from an open-label, multicenter, first-in-human phase I dose-escalation trial of ivuxolimab. The trial enrolled adults with locally advanced or metastatic head and neck squamous cell, hepatocellular, melanoma or renal cell carcinoma. Before TCR sequencing, CD4+ T cells and CD8+ T cells from peripheral blood were sorted into separate populations.

As for this clone: Its cognate antigen has yet to be identified. No base quality values were provided; no much bigger clone lies one nucleotide off.

In this chain, TRBV11-2 is recombined with TRBJ1-1; D gene: possibly TRBD1, on 5 matching bases. Sequenced material: CD4+ or CD8+ T cells sorted from blood, taken in a trial of the OX40 agonist ivuxolimab. This receptor was obtained from an adult with an advanced solid tumor such as melanoma, head and neck, liver or kidney cancer. This receptor has the CDR3 CASSHRRGLNTEAFF. The DNA sequence is TGTGCCAGCAGCCATCGTCGGGGGTTGAACACTGAAGCTTTCTTT.